Listed below are T cell receptor beta chains from one sample, sequenced in a study of vaccination and CD4 T cells after COVID-19. Their cognate antigens are unknown. TCRdb re-called the PCR reads through MiXCR, storing one row per CDR3 protein. The sample has 10,000 to 13,000 distinct CDR3 sequences; around 60% are singletons. Sequenced input: CD4+ T cells from blood, cultured in vitro. These receptors came from a human donor who had recovered from COVID-19. The CDR3 runs from the conserved cysteine through the conserved F or W. A D gene is named only where the DNA matches it firmly. A clone size is listed for some rows: how often the clone was seen (once, few, many), or a class if it is expanded.

CDR3: CASDRGMGSPLHF; DNA: TGTGCCAGCGACAGGGGGATGGGATCACCCCTCCACTTT; length: 13; J: TRBJ1-6; size: .; D: TRBD1; V: TRBV19
CDR3: CASSRGGRSSYEQYF; DNA: TGTGCCAGTAGTCGCGGCGGGAGGAGCTCCTACGAGCAGTACTTC; length: 15; J: TRBJ2-7; size: .; D: TRBD2; V: TRBV19
CDR3: CSAETTDTQYF; DNA: TGCAGTGCAGAGACCACAGATACGCAGTATTTT; length: 11; J: TRBJ2-3; size: .; D: .; V: TRBV20-1
CDR3: CASRDREIGEQFF; DNA: TGTGCCAGCCGGGACAGGGAAATTGGGGAGCAGTTCTTC; length: 13; J: TRBJ2-1; size: once; D: TRBD1; V: TRBV25-1
CDR3: CSASRGSQGYEQYF; DNA: TGCAGTGCTAGCCGGGGGAGTCAGGGATACGAGCAGTACTTC; length: 14; J: TRBJ2-7; size: .; D: .; V: TRBV20-1
CDR3: CSATGGGREQYF; DNA: TGCAGTGCAACGGGGGGTGGTCGGGAGCAGTACTTC; length: 12; J: TRBJ2-7; size: medium-sized; D: TRBD2; V: TRBV20-1
CDR3: CASSGPGQAPASSYEQYF; DNA: TGTGCCAGTAGCGGGCCGGGACAGGCTCCGGCAAGCTCCTACGAGCAGTACTTC; length: 18; J: TRBJ2-7; size: few; D: .; V: TRBV7-9
CDR3: CASSFPGTQNTEAFF; DNA: TGTGCCAGCAGTTTTCCCGGGACACAGAACACTGAAGCTTTCTTT; length: 15; J: TRBJ1-1; size: .; D: .; V: TRBV28
CDR3: CATSRDPALSEAFF; DNA: TGTGCCACCAGCAGAGATCCGGCGTTGTCTGAAGCTTTCTTT; length: 14; J: TRBJ1-1; size: .; D: .; V: TRBV15
CDR3: CASSLIQGLLNTEAFF; DNA: TGTGCCAGCAGCCTAATACAGGGGCTCTTGAACACTGAAGCTTTCTTT; length: 16; J: TRBJ1-1; size: .; D: TRBD1; V: TRBV7-8
CDR3: CASSPGQGRTEAFF; DNA: TGTGCCAGCAGCCCCGGACAGGGCAGGACTGAAGCTTTCTTT; length: 14; J: TRBJ1-1; size: .; D: TRBD1; V: TRBV7-2
CDR3: CASRGTGDGSPLHF; DNA: TGTGCCAGCAGAGGGACAGGGGACGGCTCACCCCTCCACTTT; length: 14; J: TRBJ1-6; size: .; D: TRBD1; V: TRBV28
CDR3: CASSADRVVDGYTF; DNA: TGTGCCAGCAGTGCGGACAGGGTAGTGGATGGCTACACCTTC; length: 14; J: TRBJ1-2; size: .; D: TRBD1; V: TRBV2
CDR3: CASSETGLGNQPQHF; DNA: TGTGCCAGCAGTGAAACAGGGCTGGGCAATCAGCCCCAGCATTTT; length: 15; J: TRBJ1-5; size: .; D: .; V: TRBV2
CDR3: CASSYAVQETQYF; DNA: TGTGCCAGCAGTTACGCAGTTCAAGAGACCCAGTACTTC; length: 13; J: TRBJ2-5; size: .; D: .; V: TRBV6-5
CDR3: CASSPRDRGGTEAFF; DNA: TGTGCCAGCAGCCCGAGGGACAGGGGAGGGACTGAAGCTTTCTTT; length: 15; J: TRBJ1-1; size: .; D: TRBD1; V: TRBV7-2
CDR3: CASSLMGDNSPLHF; DNA: TGTGCCAGCAGCCTCATGGGGGATAATTCACCCCTCCACTTT; length: 14; J: TRBJ1-6; size: few; D: .; V: TRBV7-9
CDR3: CATSRVGAGDRPDTQYF; DNA: TGTGCCACCAGCAGAGTTGGCGCGGGAGATCGCCCAGATACGCAGTATTTT; length: 17; J: TRBJ2-3; size: .; D: TRBD2; V: TRBV15
CDR3: CASSYAGRGTEAFF; DNA: TGTGCCAGCAGTTACGCGGGGCGTGGGACTGAAGCTTTCTTT; length: 14; J: TRBJ1-1; size: once; D: .; V: TRBV6-2/TRBV6-3
CDR3: CASSSEPGLAIQYF; DNA: TGTGCCAGCAGCTCTGAACCGGGACTAGCTATCCAGTACTTC; length: 14; J: TRBJ2-5; size: .; D: TRBD2; V: TRBV9
CDR3: CASSLSGGYNEQFF; DNA: TGTGCCAGCAGCCTAAGCGGGGGGTACAATGAGCAGTTCTTC; length: 14; J: TRBJ2-1; size: .; D: TRBD2; V: TRBV6-4
CDR3: CASSPTTSLRSGQSEAFF; DNA: TGTGCCAGTAGTCCGACGACGTCCCTACGCTCGGGGCAGTCTGAAGCTTTCTTT; length: 18; J: TRBJ1-1; size: few; D: .; V: TRBV19
CDR3: CASSFPLQGNTGELFF; DNA: TGTGCCAGCAGTTTTCCCTTACAGGGGAACACCGGGGAGCTGTTTTTT; length: 16; J: TRBJ2-2; size: .; D: .; V: TRBV21-1